The entry that follows covers one TCR beta chain sequence. Germline V CDR1 and CDR2: SGHTA, FQGNSA. The CDR3 runs to 15 residues. V dropped 5 bases and J dropped 3; count of bases not matched to a gene: 6. It was with 60 Vbeta and 13 Jbeta primers that the PCR ran. Clones were sequenced by immunoSEQ multiplex PCR, and TCRdb holds only the in-frame ones, with some missing. The sample lists some 250,000 clones, about four fifths occurring once. This sample is part of a study of cytomegalovirus exposure and HLA in healthy donors. V gene TRBV7-2 combines with J gene TRBJ1-5; TRBD1 matches at 8 bases. The specimen was PBMCs. This clonotype originated in a woman between 40 and 55 years old in good health and CMV-seropositive. This CDR3 is CASSQTGALNQPQHF. The CDR3 DNA is TGTGCCAGCAGCCAGACAGGGGCTCTCAATCAGCCCCAGCATTTT.